Detailed here is one TCR beta chain. Only in-frame clones appear in the TCRdb table, and some are missing; sequencing was by immunoSEQ multiplex PCR. The table lists some 28,000 clones, around 88% of them singletons, with over 15% in the top ten. CDR3 length: 14 residues. Germline V gene lookup returns CDR1 SGHAT and CDR2 FQNNGV. The V end was cut by 3 bases, the J end by 0 bases, with 6 bases between. This sample is part of a study of blood T cell repertoires in COVID-19. Study summary: Specimens from acute and convalescent COVID-19 originated in the United States, Italy and Spain.

Sequences were obtained from peripheral blood. The sequence was obtained from a human donor in a cohort sampled during active COVID-19. J is TRBJ1-5 and V is TRBV11-2; possible D gene TRBD1, 5 bases. CDR3 sequence: CASSFDSSNQPQHF. In nucleotides, the CDR3 is TGTGCCAGCAGCTTCGACAGTAGCAATCAGCCCCAGCATTTT.